This TCR beta chain was sequenced in a study of blood T cell repertoires in COVID-19. Overall study: Italy, Spain and the United States were the sources of the convalescent and acute COVID-19 samples. Sample material is recorded as cDNA or gDNA derived from T cells, B-cell-depleted T cells, or PBMCs.

Germline V lookup: CDR1 LGHDT, CDR2 YNNKEL (reference sequence). This CDR3 spans 14 amino acids. The J segment lost 1 base and the V segment lost 6 bases, leaving 3 bases of the junction unmatched. How the authors handled the data: Nucleated cell number was recorded as an estimate derived from reference gene primer amplification. The repertoire was sequenced with immunoSEQ multiplex PCR; TCRdb's copy has only in-frame clones and lacks some. The V and J calls and the clone size are those of that table, but D and trimming were determined from the DNA. The sample contains around 620,000 clones, approximately 90% of which appear only once.

Sequences were obtained from peripheral blood. This sequence originates from a woman aged 18-29 years with acute or convalescent COVID-19. V is TRBV3-1 (or the pseudogene TRBV3-2) and J is TRBJ2-3, with 8 nucleotides matching TRBD1. CDR3 DNA sequence: TGTGCCAGCAGGCAGACAGGGGGCACAGATACGCAGTATTTT. This codes for CASRQTGGTDTQYF.